This T cell receptor beta chain was identified during a study of cytomegalovirus exposure and HLA in healthy donors. In the case of this clone: Its cognate antigen is unknown.

The table came from immunoSEQ multiplex PCR; TCRdb's copy has only in-frame clones and leaves some out. Of 90,000 to 150,000 clones in the sample, about 84% were seen once. Overall study findings and caveats: The finding came from a later analysis; first-cohort TCR clusters tended to co-occur in the 95 to 150 validation repertoires. The authors confirmed in vitro that a few CMV-associated chains were specific for CMV antigens.

There are 13 residues in the CDR3. CDR1 is ENHRY and CDR2 is SYGVKD in the germline V gene. The V segment lost 6 bases and the J segment 5 bases; nucleotides outside the gene matches: 3. This chain uses TRBV10-3 with TRBJ2-5; 10 nucleotides line up with TRBD1. The clonotype originates from a young woman in good health and CMV-seronegative. The sequenced material came from PBMCs. The CDR3 DNA follows: TGTGCCATCAGCCGGGACAGGGGCGAGACCCAGTACTTC. It codes for CAISRDRGETQYF.